This TCR beta chain was profiled in a study of blood T cell repertoires in COVID-19. Profiled with immunoSEQ multiplex PCR; TCRdb holds only in-frame clones, not every one. The data show 230,000 or so clones, roughly 88% seen once. The TCR comes from a woman between 35 and 50 years old with acute COVID-19. The sample consisted of PBMCs or T cells enriched from blood (not recorded which).

The CDR3 nucleotides are TGTGCCAGCAGTGAACAGGGGCCAAATTCACCCCTCCACTTT. Translated, it gives CASSEQGPNSPLHF. The chain links TRBV6-4 to TRBJ1-6, with 7 bases identical to TRBD1. J gave up 7 bases and V 3 bases, and 3 bases lay outside the gene matches. Germline V gene lookup returns CDR1 MRHNA and CDR2 SNTAGT. The CDR3 covers 14 residues.